The clone carrying this T cell receptor beta chain showed up many times. The length of the CDR3 is 11 residues. The V end was cut by 3 bases, the J end by 3 bases, with 2 bases between. Germline V gene data show CDR1 as MGHDK and CDR2 as SYGVNS. The data originate from a study of T-cell reconstitution after alpha-beta-depleted transplantation in children. TCRbeta library preparation incorporated unique molecular identifiers. TCRdb processed the PCR reads anew with MiXCR; each CDR3 protein has one entry. There are approximately 91,000 distinct CDR3 sequences in the sample; roughly 8% occur only once, and 5.5% to 8.5% lies in the top ten.

This receptor was obtained from a human donor who donated a stem cell graft to a child with congenital amegakaryocytic thrombocytopenia. The specimen comprised PBMCs from the stem cell graft donor, sampled from the stem cell graft. The chain joins TRBV25-1 to TRBJ2-5; D not resolved. CDR3 amino acids: CASSEEETQYF. CDR3 bases: TGTGCCAGCAGTGAGGAAGAGACCCAGTACTTC.